These 3 T cell receptor beta chains were all obtained from the same sample, sequenced in a study of blood T cell repertoires in COVID-19. TCRdb's copy holds only in-frame clones and misses some; the assay was immunoSEQ multiplex PCR. Altogether about 270,000 clones are present, under 90% being singletons, with the ten largest covering less than 4%. The sequenced sample consisted of peripheral blood. These receptors were obtained from a woman aged 18-35 years with acute or convalescent COVID-19.

The V gene is TRBV19, the J gene TRBJ2-1; D is unclear. The germline gives CDR1 LNHDA, CDR2 SQIVND (reference sequence). The germline V and J ends were trimmed by 5 bases and 2 bases, with 13 bases remaining between them. This CDR3 spans 15 amino acids. In DNA, the CDR3 is TGTGCCAGTAGTTTTTCCAACTCCCCCTACAATGAGCAGTTCTTC. It codes for CASSFSNSPYNEQFF.

The genes are TRBV9 and TRBJ1-6; TRBD1 matches at 10 bases. Losses at the gene ends were 1 base for V and 8 bases for J; bases not matched to a gene: 3. Germline loops: CDR1 SGDLS, CDR2 YYNGEE. There are 15 residues in the CDR3. CDR3 sequence (DNA): TGTGCCAGCAGCGTATCCGGGACAGGGGATTCACCCCTCCACTTT. Translation gives CASSVSGTGDSPLHF.

As DNA, the CDR3 is TGTGCCAGCGGGCTGACAGGGAGCAATGAAAAACTGTTTTTT. As protein: CASGLTGSNEKLFF. This chain uses TRBV6-5 with TRBJ1-4; TRBD1 matches 7 bases. V trimming: 8 bases; J trimming: 5 bases; junction bases outside the gene matches: 8. This CDR3 contains 14 residues. Germline CDR1 is MNHEY and CDR2 is SVGAGI.